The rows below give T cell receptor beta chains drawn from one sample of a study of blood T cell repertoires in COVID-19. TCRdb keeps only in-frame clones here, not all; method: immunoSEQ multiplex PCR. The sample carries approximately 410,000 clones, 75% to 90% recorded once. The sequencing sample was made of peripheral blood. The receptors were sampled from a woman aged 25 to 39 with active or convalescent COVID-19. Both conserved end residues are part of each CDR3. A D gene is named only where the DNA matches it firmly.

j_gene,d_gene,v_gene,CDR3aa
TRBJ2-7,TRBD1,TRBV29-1,CSVGQGYYEQYF
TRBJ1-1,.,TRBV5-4,CASSLSGGSILEAFF
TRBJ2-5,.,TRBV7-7,CASSLRSTASPQETQYF
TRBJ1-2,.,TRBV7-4,CASSLSKGKQVGYTF
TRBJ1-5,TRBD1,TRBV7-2,CASSRDRAYNQPQHF
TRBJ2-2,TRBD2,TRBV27,CASKGLAGRNTGELFF
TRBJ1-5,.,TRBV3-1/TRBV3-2,CASSLGLLSNQPQHF
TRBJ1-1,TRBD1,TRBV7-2,CASSLMTGAAGTEAFF
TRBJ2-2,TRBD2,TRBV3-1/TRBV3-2,CASSQDWREGQSGELFF
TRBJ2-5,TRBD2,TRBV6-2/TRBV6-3,CASSYSGPTSDQETQYF
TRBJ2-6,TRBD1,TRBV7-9,CASSFPDRGSGANVLTF
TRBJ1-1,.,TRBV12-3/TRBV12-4,CASIRDSRGEAFF
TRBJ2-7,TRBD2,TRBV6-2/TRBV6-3,CASSYALAGAYYGEQYF
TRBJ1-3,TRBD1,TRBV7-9,CASSYRQGPGNTIYF
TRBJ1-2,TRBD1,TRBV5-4,CASSLGTGDYGYTF
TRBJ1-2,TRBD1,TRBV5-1,CASSLYRGSDYGYTF
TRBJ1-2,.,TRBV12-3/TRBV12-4,CASSADSYYGYTF
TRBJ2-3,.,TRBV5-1,CASSLAVGLGVTDTQYF
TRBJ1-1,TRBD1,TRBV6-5,CASSLLQGGDTEAFF
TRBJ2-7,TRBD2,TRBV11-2,CASSLAQSGGRKYF
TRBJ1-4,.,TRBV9,CASSPRDGAWQSVPKLFF
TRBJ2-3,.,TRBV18,CASSPGTVADTQYF
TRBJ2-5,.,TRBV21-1,CASSKSRGETQYF
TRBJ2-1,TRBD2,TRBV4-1,CASTSQGGKSYNEQFF
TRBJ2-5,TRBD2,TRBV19,CASSKTSGGEETQYF
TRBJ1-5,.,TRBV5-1,CASSLGDFQGGQPQHF
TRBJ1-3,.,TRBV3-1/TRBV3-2,CASSQPRDSGNTIYF
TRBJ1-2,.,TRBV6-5,CASSPGVGYTF
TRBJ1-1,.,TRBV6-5,CASSYSMGGRGSAFF
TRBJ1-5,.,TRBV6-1,CASSEEGQPQHF
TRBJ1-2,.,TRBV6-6,CASSYSQGVRGDGYTF
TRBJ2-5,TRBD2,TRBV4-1,CASSQDRLGGGFQETQYF
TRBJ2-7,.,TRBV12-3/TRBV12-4,CASSLAGGIQYF
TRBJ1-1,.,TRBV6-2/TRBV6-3,CASSSWTVGAFF
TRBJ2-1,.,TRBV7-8,CASSPKRGKGNEQFF
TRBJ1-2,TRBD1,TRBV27,CASRRGQGFNHGYTF